One and the same sample provided the 14 T cell receptor beta chains below, sequenced in a study of Tregs in tolerant kidney transplant recipients. Repertoires were generated with immunoSEQ multiplex PCR, while TCRdb's copy carries only in-frame clones and drops some. The sample has 120,000 or so clones; almost 95% are singletons. The sequenced material came from CD4+ T cells from blood. These receptors all come from a human donor in good health.

The chain joins TRBV6-5 to TRBJ1-4; D may be TRBD1 (5 bases). Germline V gene sequence: CDR1 MNHEY, CDR2 SVGAGI. The CDR3 totals 13 residues. V was cut by 6 bases and J by 4 bases, with 9 bases left in between. The CDR3: CASSPGYNEKLFF. In DNA, the CDR3 is TGTGCCAGCAGCCCAGGGTATAATGAAAAACTGTTTTTT.

The rearrangement links TRBV6-4 to TRBJ1-1; D may be TRBD1 (5 bases). The V gene's germline CDR1 is MRHNA and CDR2 SNTAGT. The CDR3 loop spans 14 amino acids. The V gene lost 0 bases and the J gene lost 4 bases, with 9 bases spanning the gap. CDR3 sequence reads: CASSDSLRGTEAFF. As DNA, the CDR3 is TGTGCCAGCAGTGACTCTTTGAGGGGCACTGAAGCTTTCTTT.

The chain carries TRBV7-9 and TRBJ2-2; 8 bases are a match to TRBD1. The germline V gene encodes CDR1 SEHNR and CDR2 FQNEAQ (reference sequence). V lost 8 bases, J lost 10 bases, and 15 bases stayed unmatched. This CDR3 is built from 15 residues. CDR3 amino acids: CASRYLGQGPLELFF. The CDR3 DNA sequence: TGTGCCAGCCGATATCTTGGACAGGGCCCGTTGGAGCTGTTTTTT.

This clone was recorded once. The chain joins TRBV5-6 to TRBJ2-3; 11 nucleotides match TRBD2. Trimming removed 2 bases from V and 2 bases from J; junction bases left unmatched: 7. This CDR3 is built from 17 residues. Germline assignment: CDR1 SGHDT and CDR2 YYEEEE. CDR3 DNA sequence: TGTGCCAGCAGCTTAGGCGGGACTAGCGGAAACACAGATACGCAGTATTTT. This sequence encodes CASSLGGTSGNTDTQYF.

This sequence joins TRBV7-3 and TRBJ2-5; 12 bases agree with TRBD2. Germline CDR1 reads SGHTA; CDR2 reads FQGTGA. This CDR3 is built from 16 residues. With 6 bases clipped from V and 1 base from J, the junction kept 6 bases outside the gene matches. This CDR3 is CASRELAGGTQETQYF. In DNA form, the CDR3 reads TGTGCCAGCAGAGAACTAGCGGGGGGCACCCAAGAGACCCAGTACTTC.

The genes are TRBV5-1 and TRBJ1-2, with D unclear. The CDR3 runs 14 residues. Germline loops: CDR1 SGHRS, CDR2 YFSETQ. The germline V and J ends were trimmed by 0 bases and 0 bases, with 6 bases remaining between them. In DNA form, the CDR3 reads TGCGCCAGCAGCTTGGATGCAGCTAACTATGGCTACACCTTC. This encodes CASSLDAANYGYTF. Using reference TRBV5-1 and TRBJ1-2 for the parts outside the CDR3, the full variable domain is KAGVTQTPRYLIKTRGQQVTLSCSPISGHRSVSWYQQTPGQGLQFLFEYFSETQRNKGNFPGRFSGRQFSNSRSEMNVSTLELGDSALYLCASSLDAANYGYTFGSGTRLTVV.

This clone was observed once. The chain has TRBV5-6 and TRBJ2-7; D perhaps matches TRBD2 (6 bases). This CDR3 region has 16 residues. CDR1 and CDR2 from the germline V gene are SGHDT and YYEEEE. Trimming removed 4 bases at V and 3 bases at J, with 20 bases between. The DNA of the CDR3 is TGTGCCAGCAGCCCAACCAGGCGGGGTCACCTCTACGAGCAGTACTTC. Translation: CASSPTRRGHLYEQYF.

This chain joins TRBV7-3 and TRBJ1-1; perhaps TRBD1 as D (5 bases). The germline V gene has CDR1 SGHTA and CDR2 FQGTGA. With 4 bases removed from V and 2 bases from J, the gap between germline ends came to 14 bases. CDR3 size: 15 residues. CDR3 coding DNA: TGTGCCAGCAGCTCCCGATGGGGGGAAAACACTGAAGCTTTCTTT. Encoded protein: CASSSRWGENTEAFF. Supplemented by reference TRBV7-3 and TRBJ1-1, the full variable domain reads GAGVSQTPSNKVTEKGKYVELRCDPISGHTALYWYRQSLGQGPEFLIYFQGTGAADDSGLPNDRFFAVRPEGSVSTLKIQRTERGDSAVYLCASSSRWGENTEAFFGQGTRLTVV.

The genes are TRBV6-6 and TRBJ2-5; TRBD1 aligns across 8 bases. The CDR3 extends over 14 amino acids. Germline CDR1 and CDR2: MNHNY and SVGAGI (reference sequence). After removal of 7 bases from V and 3 bases from J, the junction contained 7 bases not matched to a gene. The CDR3 sequence is CASNLGQGKETQYF. CDR3 sequence (DNA): TGTGCCAGCAACCTAGGACAGGGAAAAGAGACCCAGTACTTC.

V usage is TRBV19 and J usage is TRBJ2-7; D uncertain. V lost 3 bases to trimming and J lost 2 bases, with 11 bases between them. CDR3 length: 14 amino acids. CDR1 is LNHDA and CDR2 is SQIVND in the germline V gene (reference sequence). This chain's CDR3 is CASSMSRHAYEQYF. The CDR3, as DNA: TGTGCCAGTAGTATGAGTCGCCATGCCTACGAGCAGTACTTC.

The chain carries TRBV30 and TRBJ1-2; the D gene is possibly TRBD1 (6 bases). V dropped 2 bases and J dropped 5 bases, with 9 bases sitting between them. The CDR3 length is 12 residues. Germline CDR1 reads GTSNPN; CDR2 reads SVGIG (reference sequence). Written as DNA, the CDR3 is TGTGCCTGGAGTAGACAGGAGTATGGCTACACCTTC. Translation: CAWSRQEYGYTF.

The chain recombines TRBV5-4 with TRBJ1-1, with D possibly being TRBD1 (5 bases). The CDR3 covers 15 residues. Germline V gene data show CDR1 as SGHNT and CDR2 as YYREEE (reference sequence). V lost 4 bases, J lost 3 bases, and 16 bases lay in between. The CDR3 DNA reads TGTGCCAGCAGCCAAACCGGGACTTATGACACTGAAGCTTTCTTT. Translating gives CASSQTGTYDTEAFF.

The V call is TRBV5-1, the J call TRBJ1-3; a possible D gene is TRBD1 (5 bases). V lost 4 bases and J 0 bases, leaving 17 bases between the germline ends. CDR1 is SGHRS, CDR2 YFSETQ, per germline. The CDR3 extends over 17 amino acids. CDR3 residues: CASSMDTGRGSGNTIYF. The CDR3 bases are TGCGCCAGCAGCATGGATACGGGACGGGGCTCTGGAAACACCATATATTTT.

V is TRBV5-6 and J is TRBJ1-3; no reliable D call. CDR1 is SGHDT, CDR2 YYEEEE, per germline. The V end lost 0 bases, the J end lost 0 bases, and 13 bases lay between the germline ends. This CDR3 has 17 residues. CDR3 protein: CASSLGARPSSGNTIYF. The CDR3 bases are TGTGCCAGCAGCTTGGGAGCCCGGCCGAGCTCTGGAAACACCATATATTTT.